One sample yielded the 16 T cell receptor beta chains listed below, sequenced in a study of CD8+ T cells in alopecia areata. RNA extraction was followed by reverse transcription into cDNA, which acted as the sequencing template. This table comes from immunoSEQ multiplex PCR, and its TCRdb copy is limited to in-frame clones, with some not included. Among over 95,000 clones listed, roughly two fifths were seen once. The sample consisted of CD4+ T cells sorted from blood. The receptor source for this set is a human donor with alopecia areata.

This chain joins TRBV29-1 and TRBJ2-7, with TRBD2 matching 8 bases. CDR1 is SQVTM, CDR2 ANQGSEA, per germline. With 6 bases clipped from V and 2 bases from J, the junction kept 15 bases outside the gene matches. CDR3 length equals 16 residues. The CDR3 loop reads CSVAHWGREGAYEQYF. The CDR3 coding sequence is TGCAGCGTCGCCCACTGGGGCCGGGAGGGTGCCTACGAGCAGTACTTC.

V usage is TRBV27 and J usage is TRBJ2-7; TRBD1 agrees at 9 bases. Trimming cost V 6 bases and J 1 base; bases outside gene matches: 4. The V gene's germline CDR1 is MNHEY and CDR2 SMNVEV (reference sequence). This CDR3 region has 14 residues. The CDR3 region is CASSWGQGSYEQYF. The CDR3 region has the DNA TGTGCCAGCAGCTGGGGACAGGGTTCCTACGAGCAGTACTTC.

This chain's CDR3 is CSTGSGNTIYF. In nucleotides, the CDR3 is TGCAGCACAGGGTCTGGAAACACCATATATTTT. This rearrangement joins TRBV29-1 to TRBJ1-3, with a possible D match to TRBD1 (6 bases). Looked up from germline, CDR1 is SQVTM and CDR2 is ANQGSEA. The CDR3 has 11 residues. The V and J ends lost 8 bases and 1 base respectively, with 6 bases between them.

The rearrangement links TRBV27 to TRBJ1-2; 10 bases fit TRBD1. Germline CDR1 is MNHEY and CDR2 is SMNVEV (reference sequence). The J segment lost 7 bases and the V segment lost 6 bases, leaving 8 bases of the junction unmatched. This CDR3 comprises 14 residues. The CDR3 is CASSRQGAPGGYTF. The CDR3 DNA sequence: TGTGCCAGCAGCCGACAGGGGGCGCCCGGTGGCTACACCTTC.

The table lists this clone with a few counts. The V and J genes are TRBV28 and TRBJ2-5, with 10 bases aligning to TRBD2. Losses at the gene ends were 4 bases for V and 9 bases for J; bases not matched to a gene: 8. The CDR3 spans 14 residues. Germline V gene lookup returns CDR1 MDHEN and CDR2 SYDVKM. CDR3 DNA sequence: TGTGCCAGCAGTTCCTACGGGACTAGCGTCGCCCAGTACTTC. Translated, it gives CASSSYGTSVAQYF.

The gene calls are TRBV19 and TRBJ2-5; possibly TRBD1 for D (6 bases). Trimming removed 7 bases at V and 4 bases at J, with 13 bases between. CDR1 and CDR2 (germline): LNHDA, SQIVND (reference sequence). CDR3 size: 13 residues. This chain's CDR3 is CASKTQGAETQYF. CDR3 DNA sequence: TGTGCCAGTAAGACACAGGGAGCAGAGACCCAGTACTTC.

The chain has TRBV6-1 and TRBJ2-7; D is undetermined. The germline V gene encodes CDR1 MNHNS and CDR2 SASEGT. Trimming shortened V by 1 base and J by 3 bases, and 4 bases separated the two germline ends. CDR3 length: 12 residues. CDR3 protein: CASSEVGYEQYF. CDR3 DNA: TGTGCCAGCAGTGAAGTGGGCTACGAGCAGTACTTC.

The chain employs TRBV18 and TRBJ2-2, with 9 bases aligning to TRBD1. The CDR3 totals 17 residues. CDR1 and CDR2 from the germline V gene are KGHSH and LQKENI. The V gene end was trimmed by 4 bases and the J gene end by 3 bases; junction bases not matched to a gene: 9. The DNA of the CDR3 is TGTGCCAGCTCACGAGAAGACAGGGGGTCGCACACCGGGGAGCTGTTTTTT. Its protein product is CASSREDRGSHTGELFF. The full variable domain, in which reference TRBV18 and TRBJ2-2 provide the parts outside the CDR3, is NAGVMQNPRHLVRRRGQEARLRCSPMKGHSHVYWYRQLPEEGLKFMVYLQKENIIDESGMPKERFSAEFPKEGPSILRIQQVVRGDSAAYFCASSREDRGSHTGELFFGEGSRLTVL.

This chain connects TRBV20-1 to TRBJ1-2; no clear D gene. This CDR3 region has 10 residues. CDR1 and CDR2 from the germline V gene are DFQATT and SNEGSKA (reference sequence). V dropped 3 bases and J dropped 5 bases, with 4 bases sitting between them. The DNA for the CDR3 is TGCAGTGCTAGCAGTTATGGCTACACCTTC. This gives the protein CSASSYGYTF.

This clone was detected a few times. The junction and the germline gene differ at one end; a read error may be behind it. V and J are TRBV5-1 and TRBJ2-5, with 10 nucleotides matching TRBD2. CDR3 length: 15 residues. In germline, CDR1 is SGHRS, CDR2 YFSETQ. CDR3 in amino acids: CASGSGTSVQEPQYF. The CDR3 DNA is TGCGCCAGCGGTTCCGGGACTAGCGTACAAGAGCCCCAGTACTTC.

The V call is TRBV15, the J call TRBJ2-1; TRBD2 agrees at 11 bases. Germline V gives CDR1 LNHNV, CDR2 YYDKDF (reference sequence). The CDR3 runs 17 residues. The V and J ends lost 2 bases and 4 bases, in that order; junction bases with no gene match: 7. For the CDR3, the DNA is TGTGCCACCAGCAGATCACCGGGACTAGCGGTGTACAATGAGCAGTTCTTC. As protein: CATSRSPGLAVYNEQFF. Looking up the rest from reference TRBV15 and TRBJ2-1 gives the full variable domain: DAMVIQNPRYQVTQFGKPVTLSCSQTLNHNVMYWYQQKSSQAPKLLFHYYDKDFNNEADTPDNFQSRRPNTSFCFLDIRSPGLGDTAMYLCATSRSPGLAVYNEQFFGPGTRLTVL.

This rearrangement joins TRBV20-1 to TRBJ2-3, with D uncertain. This CDR3 region has 11 residues. V lost 4 bases, J lost 4 bases, and 6 bases lay in between. Germline V CDR1 and CDR2: DFQATT, SNEGSKA (reference sequence). CDR3 sequence (DNA): TGCAGTGCTACGAGAGCAGATACGCAGTATTTT. Translated: CSATRADTQYF.

The chain couples TRBV7-9 to TRBJ2-3, with 10 bases identical to TRBD2. V shed 5 bases, J shed 6 bases, and the junction held 8 bases outside the gene matches. Germline V gives CDR1 SEHNR, CDR2 FQNEAQ (reference sequence). This CDR3 comprises 15 residues. The CDR3 spells CASSVTSGVADTQYF. In nucleotides, the CDR3 is TGTGCCAGCAGCGTTACTAGCGGGGTGGCGGATACGCAGTATTTT.

This chain uses TRBV29-1 with TRBJ2-3; tentatively, D is TRBD1 (6 bases). The CDR3 is 12 residues long. The germline CDR1 and CDR2 sequences are SQVTM and ANQGSEA. The germline V and J ends were trimmed by 4 bases and 7 bases, with 12 bases remaining between them. CDR3: CSVAGARNTQYF. Here the CDR3 DNA reads TGCAGCGTTGCAGGGGCGAGGAATACGCAGTATTTT.

This clone has only a few counts. J is TRBJ2-1 and V is TRBV7-9; weak D call: TRBD2 (6 bases). V lost 5 bases, J lost 8 bases, and 19 bases lay in between. The CDR3 covers 15 residues. Per germline, CDR1 SEHNR and CDR2 FQNEAQ (reference sequence). The CDR3 nucleotides read TGTGCCAGCAGCGCTCCGGGGCTAGCGAGCCATGAGCAGTTCTTC. This gives the protein CASSAPGLASHEQFF.

V gene TRBV30 combines with J gene TRBJ2-7, with D possibly matching TRBD2 (5 bases). From germline, CDR1 is GTSNPN and CDR2 SVGIG (reference sequence). The V gene lost 0 bases and the J gene lost 7 bases, with 13 bases spanning the gap. The CDR3 consists of 13 residues. The CDR3, as DNA: TGTGCCTGGAGTGTGTTCAGCCCGGGGGAGCAGTACTTC. Translated: CAWSVFSPGEQYF. Combining the CDR3 with reference TRBV30 and TRBJ2-7 gives the whole variable domain SQTIHQWPATLVQPVGSPLSLECTVEGTSNPNLYWYRQAAGRGLQLLFYSVGIGQISSEVPQNLSASRPQDRQFILSSKKLLLSDSGFYLCAWSVFSPGEQYFGPGTRLTVT.